This T cell receptor beta chain was captured by sequencing in a study of blood T cell repertoires in COVID-19. This table comes from immunoSEQ multiplex PCR, and its TCRdb copy is limited to in-frame clones, with some not included. Of 300,000 or so clones in the sample, just over 85% were seen once. V was shortened by 6 bases and J by 3 bases, with 9 bases between the two germline ends. Per germline, CDR1 LGHNA and CDR2 YSLEER. This CDR3 contains 13 residues. Cohort placement rested on clinical history that participants reported themselves. Sequencing input: PBMCs or T cells enriched from blood (not recorded which). This sequence originates from a middle-aged woman with acute COVID-19. V is TRBV4-3 and J is TRBJ1-5, with no clear D. The CDR3 reads CASSEQINQPQHF. The CDR3 nucleotides read TGCGCCAGCAGTGAACAGATCAATCAGCCCCAGCATTTT.